A selection of T cell receptor beta chains follows, all from one sample in a study of T cells in localized non-small cell lung cancer. Sequenced by immunoSEQ multiplex PCR; TCRdb stores in-frame clones only, minus some. The table records tens of thousands of clones, more than 85% of them present only once. Source: peripheral blood, taken before any cancer treatment. The source is a man aged 18 to 50 with stage I lung adenocarcinoma. CDR3s include the opening cysteine and the closing phenylalanine or tryptophan. A D gene is named only where the DNA matches it firmly. The size entry is marked missing in some rows and otherwise reads once, few, many or a size class.

j_gene	v_gene	d_gene	abundance	CDR3nt	CDR3aa
TRBJ2-3	TRBV7-2	TRBD2	once	TGTGCCAGCAGCGCAGGCGGGGGGCCGACAGATACGCAGTATTTT	CASSAGGGPTDTQYF
TRBJ1-1	TRBV5-1	TRBD1	-	TGCGCCAGCAGCGGTGACAGGGGGCTTAACACTGAAGCTTTCTTT	CASSGDRGLNTEAFF
TRBJ2-7	TRBV4-1	-	-	TGCGCCAGCAGCCAAGACCGGGGATACGAGCAGTACTTC	CASSQDRGYEQYF
TRBJ2-7	TRBV20-1	-	-	TGCAGTGCCCCAAGCGGGTACGAGCAGTACTTC	CSAPSGYEQYF
TRBJ2-5	TRBV4-1	-	-	TGCGCCAGCAGCCTAACACCCCGAGTCGGGGGAGGCCAAGAGACCCAGTACTTC	CASSLTPRVGGGQETQYF
TRBJ2-3	TRBV7-6	-	-	TGTGCCAGCAGCTTAGCGCTAGCAGGTGGCACAGATACGCAGTATTTT	CASSLALAGGTDTQYF
TRBJ1-6	TRBV19	-	-	TGTGCCAGTCACCCGGGGCCGGTAGGACCCCTCCACTTT	CASHPGPVGPLHF
TRBJ2-7	TRBV6-5	-	-	TGTGCCACCACCGGGGGTTTCTACGAGCAGTACTTC	CATTGGFYEQYF
TRBJ2-6	TRBV7-9	TRBD2	-	TGTGCCAGCAACCCGGGAGGCGGGGCCTCTGGGGCCAACGTCCTGACTTTC	CASNPGGGASGANVLTF
TRBJ2-3	TRBV5-4	TRBD2	-	TGTGCCAGCAGCCTGGGACTAGCGGGAATAAGCACAGATACGCAGTATTTT	CASSLGLAGISTDTQYF
TRBJ1-4	TRBV28	-	-	TGTGCCAGCAGTCTCCCCGGGACGGATATGAGAAAACTGTTTTTT	CASSLPGTDMRKLFF
TRBJ1-1	TRBV5-1	-	-	TGCGCCAGCAGCTTGCAACAGGGTACGAACACTGAAGCTTTCTTT	CASSLQQGTNTEAFF
TRBJ1-2	TRBV30	TRBD1	-	TGTGCCTGGACCCCCGGGACAGGGGTTGGCTACACCTTC	CAWTPGTGVGYTF
TRBJ2-3	TRBV7-8	TRBD2	-	TGTGCCAGCAGCCCCCTACTAGCGGGGGTCCTCCCAGATACGCAGTATTTT	CASSPLLAGVLPDTQYF
TRBJ1-2	TRBV19	TRBD1	-	TGTGCCAGTAGTTTCGGACAGGGGAATTTGTATGGCTACACCTTC	CASSFGQGNLYGYTF
TRBJ1-6	TRBV30	TRBD1	-	TGTGCCTGTATACAGGGACAGGGAAGGTCACCCCTCCACTTT	CACIQGQGRSPLHF
TRBJ2-1	TRBV27	TRBD2	-	TGTGCCAGCAGTCCACGGGGGGGCAGCCATGAGCAGTTCTTC	CASSPRGGSHEQFF